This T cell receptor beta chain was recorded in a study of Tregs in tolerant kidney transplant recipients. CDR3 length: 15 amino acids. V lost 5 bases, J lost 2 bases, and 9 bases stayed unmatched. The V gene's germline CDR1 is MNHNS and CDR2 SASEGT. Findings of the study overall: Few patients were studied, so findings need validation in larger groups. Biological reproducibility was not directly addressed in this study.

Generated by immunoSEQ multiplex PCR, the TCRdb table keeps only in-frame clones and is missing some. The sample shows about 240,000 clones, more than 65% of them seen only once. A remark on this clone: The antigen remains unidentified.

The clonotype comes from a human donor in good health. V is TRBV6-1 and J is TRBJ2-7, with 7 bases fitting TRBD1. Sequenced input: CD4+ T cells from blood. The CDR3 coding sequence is TGTGCCAGCAGTCTACCCGGGACAGTTCCCTACGAGCAGTACTTC. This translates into CASSLPGTVPYEQYF.